This TCR beta chain was observed in a study of T cell responses to AZD1222 COVID-19 vaccine. A note on this clone: Its antigen is unidentified.

Repertoires were generated with immunoSEQ multiplex PCR, while TCRdb's copy carries only in-frame clones and drops some. The sample shows more than 95,000 clones, around 84% of them seen only once. Study outcomes and limitations: Spike-specific TCRs gained breadth and depth after people received two AZD1222 doses. The CD4 TCRs associated with vaccination extended across spike and predominated at 160-218 and 743-854. Within unmutated variant regions lay the reported targets of nearly half of spike-specific TCRs.

Per germline, CDR1 SGDLS and CDR2 YYNGEE. V shed 4 bases and J 1 base; nucleotides not matched to a gene: 3. The CDR3 loop spans 14 amino acids. The analysis combined second doses at about 4 or about 12 weeks. The sequence was collected from an adult who received the AZD1222 COVID-19 vaccine. The source was peripheral blood, collected 28 days after the second AZD1222 dose. The chain is built from TRBV9 and TRBJ1-1; 8 positions match TRBD1. Here the CDR3 reads CASSPGTGNTEAFF. The DNA of the CDR3 is TGTGCCAGCAGCCCAGGGACAGGGAACACTGAAGCTTTCTTT.